A single sample gave rise to the 25 T cell receptor beta chains below, sequenced in a study of shared clonotypes between healthy human individuals. Only in-frame clones appear in the TCRdb table, and some are missing; sequencing was by immunoSEQ multiplex PCR. In the table there are roughly 760,000 clones, less than 85% of which are singletons. Material: memory CD4+ T cells sorted from blood. Subset defined: CD45RA-negative fraction. The receptors come from a woman in her thirties in good health.

The genes are TRBV7-2 and TRBJ1-5; possibly TRBD1 for D (6 bases). Germline V gene data show CDR1 as SGHTA and CDR2 as FQGNSA. This CDR3 region has 16 residues. Trimming pared 1 base from V and 2 bases from J, leaving 12 bases between. The CDR3 protein is CASSLEDRLGNQPQHF. The CDR3 nucleotides are TGTGCCAGCAGCTTAGAAGACAGGCTCGGCAATCAGCCCCAGCATTTT.

The chain uses TRBV7-7 and TRBJ2-2; D not certain. The CDR3 contains 13 residues. CDR1 and CDR2 (germline): SSHAT, FNYEAQ (reference sequence). The germline V and J ends were trimmed by 5 bases and 2 bases, with 6 bases remaining between them. The CDR3 loop is CASSAANTGELFF. CDR3 nucleotides: TGTGCCAGCAGCGCGGCTAACACCGGGGAGCTGTTTTTT.

The V call is TRBV19, the J call TRBJ1-5; D perhaps matches TRBD1 (5 bases). In germline, CDR1 is LNHDA, CDR2 SQIVND (reference sequence). V was shortened by 2 bases and J by 0 bases, with 17 bases between the two germline ends. The CDR3 is 18 amino acids. CDR3 in DNA: TGTGCCAGTAGTATACAGGGTACGATTATATATAGCAATCAGCCCCAGCATTTT. Residues: CASSIQGTIIYSNQPQHF.

This clone was recorded only once. This chain joins TRBV7-6 and TRBJ2-2, with 9 positions matching TRBD1. J was trimmed by 2 bases and V by 6 bases; bases with no gene match: 4. The CDR3 is made up of 15 amino acids. Germline CDR1 and CDR2: SGHVS and FNYEAQ. CDR3 in DNA: TGTGCCAGCAGTCGGGACAGGGTTAACACCGGGGAGCTGTTTTTT. Protein sequence: CASSRDRVNTGELFF.

This sequence joins TRBV5-1 and TRBJ1-3; D unresolved. Germline loops: CDR1 SGHRS, CDR2 YFSETQ. The CDR3 has 15 amino acids. V dropped 4 bases and J dropped 0 bases, with 11 bases sitting between them. The CDR3 loop is CASSVSASSGNTIYF. DNA of the CDR3: TGCGCCAGCAGCGTCAGCGCAAGCTCTGGAAACACCATATATTTT.

This rearrangement joins TRBV19 to TRBJ1-5, with 7 positions matching TRBD1. Germline lookup yields CDR1 LNHDA and CDR2 SQIVND (reference sequence). Germline trimming cut 4 bases from V and 4 bases from J; bases unmatched to any gene: 10. The CDR3 contains 16 residues. Here the CDR3 reads CASSTDRALLNQPQHF. The CDR3 coding sequence is TGTGCCAGTAGTACCGACAGGGCCCTCTTGAATCAGCCCCAGCATTTT.

V usage is TRBV5-1 and J usage is TRBJ2-2; 12 bases match TRBD2. Germline loops: CDR1 SGHRS, CDR2 YFSETQ. The CDR3 is 17 amino acids. V lost 1 base, J lost 3 bases, and 4 bases stayed unmatched. CDR3: CASSLTGTSGYTGELFF. In nucleotides, the CDR3 is TGCGCCAGCAGCTTGACCGGGACTAGCGGGTACACCGGGGAGCTGTTTTTT.

Points on this clone: One base away lies a much larger clone, so this may be a sequencing read error. The rearrangement uses TRBV7-3 and TRBJ2-3; maybe TRBD2 (5 bases). Germline CDR1 and CDR2: SGHTA and FQGTGA. Trimming stripped 1 base from V and 0 bases from J, with 5 bases between. The length of the CDR3 is 14 residues. DNA of the CDR3: TGTGCCAGCAGCTTAAGCGGGAGCACAGATACGCAGTATTTT. Translated: CASSLSGSTDTQYF.

The rearrangement uses TRBV5-1 and TRBJ2-5; the D gene is possibly TRBD2 (7 bases). TRBJ2-7 explains the end of the DNA better; the J call may be wrong. Germline CDR1 and CDR2: SGHRS and YFSETQ. The length of the CDR3 is 15 residues. The chain's CDR3 is CASSPDGGRVYEQYF. The CDR3 coding sequence is TGCGCCAGCAGCCCGGACGGGGGGCGCGTCTACGAGCAGTACTTC.

The chain joins TRBV5-1 to TRBJ2-2, with unresolved D. V dropped 2 bases and J dropped 6 bases, with 8 bases sitting between them. Germline loops: CDR1 SGHRS, CDR2 YFSETQ. CDR3 length: 13 residues. CDR3 amino acids: CASSLKVSGELFF. In DNA form, the CDR3 reads TGCGCCAGCAGCTTAAAAGTCTCCGGGGAGCTGTTTTTT.

The chain combines TRBV27 with TRBJ2-1; 12 bases are shared with TRBD2. Germline V gene lookup returns CDR1 MNHEY and CDR2 SMNVEV (reference sequence). This CDR3 spans 14 amino acids. Trimming at V came to 6 bases and at J to 10 bases, leaving 7 bases not matched to a gene. CDR3 DNA: TGTGCCAGCAGAGGGACTAGCGGGTTTAACGAGCAGTTCTTC. Translated, it gives CASRGTSGFNEQFF.

V is TRBV6-6 and J is TRBJ2-7; D not certain. The germline V gene encodes CDR1 MNHNY and CDR2 SVGAGI (reference sequence). Trimming removed 5 bases from V and 2 bases from J, with 13 bases in between. The CDR3 spans 14 residues. CDR3 nucleotides: TGTGCCAGCAGTCACAGTAGTCCCCCCTACGAGCAGTACTTC. Amino acids: CASSHSSPPYEQYF.

CDR3 protein: CASSLGWSAEQFF. In nucleotides, the CDR3 is TGCGCCAGCAGCTTGGGCTGGAGCGCTGAGCAGTTCTTC. The chain joins TRBV5-1 to TRBJ2-1, with D unresolved. Looked up from germline, CDR1 is SGHRS and CDR2 is YFSETQ. CDR3 length: 13 residues. The V gene lost 0 bases and the J gene lost 9 bases, with 10 bases spanning the gap.

The CDR3: CASSEGFHYGYTF. The DNA of the CDR3 is TGTGCCAGCAGTGAGGGGTTTCACTATGGCTACACCTTC. The chain recombines TRBV25-1 with TRBJ1-2; D unclear. The CDR3 has 13 residues. V lost 3 bases and J lost 3, with 8 bases in between. The germline CDR1 and CDR2 sequences are MGHDK and SYGVNS.

The chain has TRBV6-1 and TRBJ1-5; no firm D call. This CDR3 contains 13 residues. V was pared by 7 bases and J by 1 base, with 8 bases between. Looked up from germline, CDR1 is MNHNS and CDR2 is SASEGT. CDR3 DNA: TGTGCCAGCAACCAGGACAGCAATCAGCCCCAGCATTTT. It yields the protein CASNQDSNQPQHF.

A single count supports this clone. The chain has TRBV5-1 and TRBJ1-1; 7 nucleotides match TRBD1. Germline V gives CDR1 SGHRS, CDR2 YFSETQ. CDR3 size: 13 residues. Trimming at V came to 3 bases and at J to 4 bases, leaving 3 bases not matched to a gene. This CDR3 is CASSSDRSTEAFF. The CDR3 DNA is TGCGCCAGCAGCTCGGACAGGAGCACTGAAGCTTTCTTT. Full variable domain (outside the CDR3, taken from reference TRBV5-1 and TRBJ1-1): KAGVTQTPRYLIKTRGQQVTLSCSPISGHRSVSWYQQTPGQGLQFLFEYFSETQRNKGNFPGRFSGRQFSNSRSEMNVSTLELGDSALYLCASSSDRSTEAFFGQGTRLTVV.

This chain uses TRBV28 with TRBJ2-6; a possible D gene is TRBD1 (6 bases). V lost 5 bases and J 2 bases, leaving 16 bases between the germline ends. The CDR3 runs 17 residues. The V gene's germline CDR1 is MDHEN and CDR2 SYDVKM. The CDR3, as DNA: TGTGCCAGCAGTCCACCTATGGGGGCCGCTGGGGCCAACGTCCTGACTTTC. Protein: CASSPPMGAAGANVLTF.

The J gene is TRBJ2-7, the V gene TRBV4-2; TRBD2 matches at 12 bases. CDR3 length equals 17 residues. In germline, CDR1 is LGHNA, CDR2 YNFKEQ. V lost 1 base and J lost 4; bases outside the gene matches: 8. CDR3 residues: CASSQGSTSGRDYEQYF. In DNA form, the CDR3 reads TGTGCCAGCAGCCAAGGATCGACTAGCGGGAGAGATTACGAGCAGTACTTC.

A note on this clone: This specimen includes other DNA sequences encoding the same CDR3. This chain joins TRBV2 and TRBJ2-7; TRBD1 is a possible D gene (5 bases). V lost 4 bases to trimming and J lost 5 bases, with 9 bases between them. The CDR3 length is 12 residues. Looked up from germline, CDR1 is SNHLY and CDR2 is FYNNEI. The CDR3 DNA sequence: TGTGCCAGCAGTGGGACAAGCCACGAGCAGTACTTC. Translated, it gives CASSGTSHEQYF.

CDR3 bases: TGTGCCAGCAGCCAAGAAGCACAAGCGGCATATCAGCCCCAGCATTTT. The encoded protein is CASSQEAQAAYQPQHF. V and J are TRBV4-2 and TRBJ1-5; no clear D gene. V lost 0 bases, J lost 5 bases, and 14 bases lay in between. Per the germline V gene, CDR1 is LGHNA and CDR2 is YNFKEQ. The CDR3 contains 16 residues.

The V and J genes are TRBV5-6 and TRBJ1-2; 7 bases line up with TRBD1. The length of the CDR3 is 13 residues. Germline V lookup: CDR1 SGHDT, CDR2 YYEEEE. J gave up 4 bases and V 5 bases, and 5 bases lay outside the gene matches. CDR3 residues: CASRGTVGYGYTF. CDR3 nucleotides: TGTGCCAGCAGGGGGACAGTTGGCTATGGCTACACCTTC.

The genes are TRBV19 and TRBJ1-1; D unresolved. Trimming took off 6 bases at V and 9 bases at J, with 8 bases between the two ends. Germline assignment: CDR1 LNHDA and CDR2 SQIVND (reference sequence). The CDR3 length is 10 residues. CDR3 loop: CASSSYKAFF. Written as DNA, the CDR3 is TGTGCCAGTAGCTCCTATAAAGCTTTCTTT.

This clone has a single count. The chain is built from TRBV18 and TRBJ2-2; perhaps TRBD1 as D (6 bases). Per germline, CDR1 KGHSH and CDR2 LQKENI. The CDR3 has 17 residues. The V and J ends lost 1 base and 1 base respectively, with 13 bases between them. The CDR3: CASSPHATGGNTGELFF. CDR3 DNA: TGTGCCAGCTCACCACACGCGACAGGTGGGAACACCGGGGAGCTGTTTTTT.

The gene calls are TRBV7-9 and TRBJ1-3; weak D call: TRBD1 (6 bases). The germline CDR1 and CDR2 sequences are SEHNR and FQNEAQ (reference sequence). V was cut by 4 bases and J by 4 bases, with 17 bases left in between. This CDR3 has 16 amino acids. CDR3 DNA: TGTGCCAGCAGCTCCACAGGGAAATCATCGGGAAACACCATATATTTT. Amino acids: CASSSTGKSSGNTIYF.

J is TRBJ2-7 and V is TRBV7-2, with 8 positions matching TRBD2. The germline CDR1 and CDR2 sequences are SGHTA and FQGNSA. The CDR3 extends over 14 amino acids. J gave up 2 bases and V 10 bases, and 10 bases lay outside the gene matches. CDR3: CATGGRQETYEQYF. The CDR3 DNA is TGTGCCACGGGGGGGAGACAGGAGACCTACGAGCAGTACTTC.